These T cell receptor beta chains were read from a single sample in a study of cytomegalovirus exposure and HLA in healthy donors. Data came from immunoSEQ multiplex PCR; TCRdb stores just in-frame clones and leaves some out. Counted here are roughly 100,000 clones, 65% to 85% occurring once; the ten biggest clones make up 5% to 6.5%. The sequencing sample was made of PBMCs. The origin of the receptors is a man younger than 35 in good health and CMV-seronegative. Each CDR3 is given with its conserved first and last residue. Fields, in order: clone size, J gene, V gene, D gene, CDR3 protein, CDR3 DNA. D genes are given only for firm matches. Clone size is shown for a subset of rows, as once, few, many or a class of expanded clone.

clone_size: .; j_call: TRBJ2-1; v_call: TRBV5-1; d_call: .; cdr3_aa: CASSLFRPEGTDEQFF; cdr3_nt: TGCGCCAGCAGCTTGTTTAGGCCGGAGGGGACGGACGAGCAGTTCTTC
clone_size: .; j_call: TRBJ2-1; v_call: TRBV30; d_call: TRBD1; cdr3_aa: CAWQTGTSYNEQFF; cdr3_nt: TGTGCCTGGCAGACAGGGACCTCCTACAATGAGCAGTTCTTC
clone_size: once; j_call: TRBJ2-1; v_call: TRBV9; d_call: TRBD2; cdr3_aa: CASSPRLAGMRGLNEQFF; cdr3_nt: TGTGCCAGCAGCCCTCGACTAGCGGGGATGCGGGGCCTTAATGAGCAGTTCTTC
clone_size: .; j_call: TRBJ1-1; v_call: TRBV6-5; d_call: .; cdr3_aa: CASSSSDRNTEAFF; cdr3_nt: TGTGCCAGCAGTTCAAGTGATAGAAACACTGAAGCTTTCTTT
clone_size: .; j_call: TRBJ1-1; v_call: TRBV6-5; d_call: TRBD1; cdr3_aa: CASSGTGQWNTEAFF; cdr3_nt: TGTGCCAGCAGTGGGACAGGGCAGTGGAACACTGAAGCTTTCTTT
clone_size: few; j_call: TRBJ2-1; v_call: TRBV7-8; d_call: TRBD1; cdr3_aa: CASSERTGPYNEQFF; cdr3_nt: TGTGCCAGCAGCGAACGGACAGGGCCCTACAATGAGCAGTTCTTC
clone_size: .; j_call: TRBJ2-1; v_call: TRBV7-8; d_call: .; cdr3_aa: CASSFPRSLLYNEQFF; cdr3_nt: TGTGCCAGCAGCTTCCCGCGTAGCTTACTCTACAATGAGCAGTTCTTC
clone_size: .; j_call: TRBJ1-1; v_call: TRBV5-5; d_call: .; cdr3_aa: CASSQDLATGNTEAFF; cdr3_nt: TGTGCCAGCAGCCAAGATCTTGCGACGGGAAACACTGAAGCTTTCTTT
clone_size: .; j_call: TRBJ1-2; v_call: TRBV5-6; d_call: .; cdr3_aa: CASSLGRTVIYGYTF; cdr3_nt: TGTGCCAGCAGCTTGGGAAGGACAGTTATTTATGGCTACACCTTC
clone_size: .; j_call: TRBJ2-2; v_call: TRBV9; d_call: TRBD1; cdr3_aa: CASIIRVQGETGELFF; cdr3_nt: TGTGCCAGCATCATCCGGGTACAGGGGGAAACCGGGGAGCTGTTTTTT
clone_size: .; j_call: TRBJ1-2; v_call: TRBV5-1; d_call: .; cdr3_aa: CASSLGQGNGYTF; cdr3_nt: TGCGCCAGCAGCTTGGGGCAGGGGAATGGCTACACCTTC
clone_size: .; j_call: TRBJ1-2; v_call: TRBV4-1; d_call: TRBD1; cdr3_aa: CASSQQGQRTANYGYTF; cdr3_nt: TGCGCCAGCAGCCAACAGGGACAGCGGACCGCTAACTATGGCTACACCTTC
clone_size: .; j_call: TRBJ2-7; v_call: TRBV27; d_call: TRBD2; cdr3_aa: CASSFGTSGRYEQYF; cdr3_nt: TGTGCCAGCAGTTTTGGAACTAGCGGGAGGTACGAGCAGTACTTC
clone_size: .; j_call: TRBJ2-2; v_call: TRBV7-2; d_call: TRBD2; cdr3_aa: CASSLFGRDTGELFF; cdr3_nt: TGTGCCAGCAGCTTATTCGGGAGGGACACCGGGGAGCTGTTTTTT
clone_size: .; j_call: TRBJ2-3; v_call: TRBV4-1; d_call: .; cdr3_aa: CASSQSDSSTDTQYF; cdr3_nt: TGCGCCAGCAGCCAATCGGACAGTAGCACAGATACGCAGTATTTT
clone_size: once; j_call: TRBJ2-3; v_call: TRBV19; d_call: TRBD1; cdr3_aa: CASSMRQGAGDDTQYF; cdr3_nt: TGTGCCAGTAGTATGCGACAGGGGGCCGGGGATGATACGCAGTATTTT
clone_size: once; j_call: TRBJ2-7; v_call: TRBV21-1; d_call: .; cdr3_aa: CASSKGPAGEREQYF; cdr3_nt: TGTGCCAGCAGCAAAGGCCCAGCGGGAGAACGCGAGCAGTACTTC